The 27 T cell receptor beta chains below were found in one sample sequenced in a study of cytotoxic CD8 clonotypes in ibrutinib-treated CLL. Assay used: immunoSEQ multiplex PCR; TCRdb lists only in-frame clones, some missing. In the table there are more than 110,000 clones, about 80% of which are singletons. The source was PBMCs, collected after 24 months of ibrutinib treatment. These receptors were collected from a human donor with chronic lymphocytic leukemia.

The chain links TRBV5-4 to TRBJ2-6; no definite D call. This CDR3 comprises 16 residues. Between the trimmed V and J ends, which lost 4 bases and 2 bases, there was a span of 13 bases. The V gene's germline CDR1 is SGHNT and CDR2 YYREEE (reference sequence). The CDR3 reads CASSTGHAPGANVLTF. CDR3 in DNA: TGTGCCAGCAGCACCGGGCACGCCCCTGGGGCCAACGTCCTGACTTTC.

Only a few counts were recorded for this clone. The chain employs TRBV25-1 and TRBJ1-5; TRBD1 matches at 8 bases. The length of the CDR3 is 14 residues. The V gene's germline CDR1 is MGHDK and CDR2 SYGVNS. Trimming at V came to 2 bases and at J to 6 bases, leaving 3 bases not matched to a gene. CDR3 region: CASSEPGQGQPQHF. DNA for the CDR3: TGTGCCAGCAGTGAACCCGGACAGGGTCAGCCCCAGCATTTT.

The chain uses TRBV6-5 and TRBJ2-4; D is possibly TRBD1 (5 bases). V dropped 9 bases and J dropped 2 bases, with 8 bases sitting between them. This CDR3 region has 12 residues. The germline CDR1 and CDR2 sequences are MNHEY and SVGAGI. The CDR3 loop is CASRGPKNIQYF. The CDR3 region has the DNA TGTGCCAGTAGGGGCCCCAAAAACATTCAGTACTTC.

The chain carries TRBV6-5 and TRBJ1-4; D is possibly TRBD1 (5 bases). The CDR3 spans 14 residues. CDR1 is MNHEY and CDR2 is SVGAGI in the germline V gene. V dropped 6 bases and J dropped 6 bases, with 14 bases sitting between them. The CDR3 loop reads CASSQRGWDEKLFF. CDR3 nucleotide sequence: TGTGCCAGCAGCCAACGGGGGTGGGATGAAAAACTGTTTTTT.

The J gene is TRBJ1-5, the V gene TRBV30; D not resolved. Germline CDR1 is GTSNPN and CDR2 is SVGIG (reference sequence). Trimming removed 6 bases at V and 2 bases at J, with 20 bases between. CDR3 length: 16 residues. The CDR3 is CACPPGFWGGNQPQHF. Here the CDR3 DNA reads TGTGCCTGCCCCCCGGGCTTTTGGGGAGGCAATCAGCCCCAGCATTTT.

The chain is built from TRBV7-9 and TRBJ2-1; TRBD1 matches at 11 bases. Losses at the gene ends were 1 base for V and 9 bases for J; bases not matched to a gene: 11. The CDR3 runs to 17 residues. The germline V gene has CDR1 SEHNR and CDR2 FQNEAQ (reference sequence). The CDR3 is CASSLVWPGQGAFEQFF. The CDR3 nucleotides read TGTGCCAGCAGCTTAGTCTGGCCCGGACAGGGGGCCTTTGAGCAGTTCTTC. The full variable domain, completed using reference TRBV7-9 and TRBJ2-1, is DTGVSQNPRHKITKRGQNVTFRCDPISEHNRLYWYRQTLGQGPEFLTYFQNEAQLEKSRLLSDRFSAERPKGSFSTLEIQRTEQGDSAMYLCASSLVWPGQGAFEQFFGPGTRLTVL.

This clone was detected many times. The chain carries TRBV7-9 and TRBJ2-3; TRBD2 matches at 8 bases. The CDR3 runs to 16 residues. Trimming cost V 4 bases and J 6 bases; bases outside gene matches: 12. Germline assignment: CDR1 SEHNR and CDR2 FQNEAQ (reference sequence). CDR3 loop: CASSSRPGLVGDTQYF. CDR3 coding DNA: TGTGCCAGCAGCTCCCGACCGGGACTAGTGGGTGATACGCAGTATTTT. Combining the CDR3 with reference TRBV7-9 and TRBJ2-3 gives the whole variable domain DTGVSQNPRHKITKRGQNVTFRCDPISEHNRLYWYRQTLGQGPEFLTYFQNEAQLEKSRLLSDRFSAERPKGSFSTLEIQRTEQGDSAMYLCASSSRPGLVGDTQYFGPGTRLTVL.

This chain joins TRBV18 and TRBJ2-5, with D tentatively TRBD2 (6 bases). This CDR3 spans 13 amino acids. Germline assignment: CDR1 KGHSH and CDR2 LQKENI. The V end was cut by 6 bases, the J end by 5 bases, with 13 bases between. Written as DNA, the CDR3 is TGTGCCAGCTCCCGGCAGGCGGGGGAGACCCAGTACTTC. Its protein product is CASSRQAGETQYF. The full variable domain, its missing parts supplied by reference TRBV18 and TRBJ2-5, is NAGVMQNPRHLVRRRGQEARLRCSPMKGHSHVYWYRQLPEEGLKFMVYLQKENIIDESGMPKERFSAEFPKEGPSILRIQQVVRGDSAAYFCASSRQAGETQYFGPGTRLLVL.

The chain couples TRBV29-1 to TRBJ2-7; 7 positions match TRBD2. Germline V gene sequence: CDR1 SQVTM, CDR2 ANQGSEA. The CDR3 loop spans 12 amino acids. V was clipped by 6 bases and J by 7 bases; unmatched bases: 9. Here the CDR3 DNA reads TGCAGCGTGTTCCCCCCGGGGGGAGAGCAGTACTTC. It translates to CSVFPPGGEQYF.

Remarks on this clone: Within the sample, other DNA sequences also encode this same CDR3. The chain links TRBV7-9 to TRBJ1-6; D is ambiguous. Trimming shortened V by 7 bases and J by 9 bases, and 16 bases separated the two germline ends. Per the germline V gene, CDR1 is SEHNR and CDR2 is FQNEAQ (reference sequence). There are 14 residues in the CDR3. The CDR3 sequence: CASIPVGVGSPLHF. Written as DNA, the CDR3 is TGTGCCAGCATCCCGGTTGGGGTGGGTTCACCCCTCCACTTT.

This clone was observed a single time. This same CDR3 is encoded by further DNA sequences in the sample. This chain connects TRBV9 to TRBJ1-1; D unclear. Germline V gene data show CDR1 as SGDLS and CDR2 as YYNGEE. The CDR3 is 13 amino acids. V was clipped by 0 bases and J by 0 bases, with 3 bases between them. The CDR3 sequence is CASSVGMNTEAFF. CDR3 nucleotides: TGTGCCAGCAGCGTAGGTATGAACACTGAAGCTTTCTTT.

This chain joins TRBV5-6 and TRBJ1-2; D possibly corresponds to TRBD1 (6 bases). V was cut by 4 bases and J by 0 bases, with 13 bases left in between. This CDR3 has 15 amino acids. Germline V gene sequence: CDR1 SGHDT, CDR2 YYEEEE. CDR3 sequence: CASSKWTVANYGYTF. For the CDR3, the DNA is TGTGCCAGCAGCAAGTGGACAGTAGCTAACTATGGCTACACCTTC.

This chain's CDR3 is CASSWAGWTGELFF. The CDR3 DNA is TGCGCCAGCAGCTGGGCTGGGTGGACCGGGGAGCTGTTTTTT. This chain uses TRBV5-1 with TRBJ2-2; D remains unclear. This CDR3 is built from 14 residues. V gave up 3 bases and J gave up 5 bases, with 11 bases separating them. Looked up from germline, CDR1 is SGHRS and CDR2 is YFSETQ.

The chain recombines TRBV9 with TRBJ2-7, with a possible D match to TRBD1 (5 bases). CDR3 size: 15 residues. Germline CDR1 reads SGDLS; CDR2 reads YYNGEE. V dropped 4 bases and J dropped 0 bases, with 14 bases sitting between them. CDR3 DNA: TGTGCCAGCAGCAAGGGGTACCTCCCCTCCTACGAGCAGTACTTC. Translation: CASSKGYLPSYEQYF.

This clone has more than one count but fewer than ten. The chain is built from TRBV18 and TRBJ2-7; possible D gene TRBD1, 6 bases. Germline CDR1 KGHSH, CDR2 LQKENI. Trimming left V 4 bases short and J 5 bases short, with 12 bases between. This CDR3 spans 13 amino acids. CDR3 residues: CASSLRDTDEQYF. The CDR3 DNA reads TGTGCCAGCTCACTCCGGGACACCGACGAGCAGTACTTC.

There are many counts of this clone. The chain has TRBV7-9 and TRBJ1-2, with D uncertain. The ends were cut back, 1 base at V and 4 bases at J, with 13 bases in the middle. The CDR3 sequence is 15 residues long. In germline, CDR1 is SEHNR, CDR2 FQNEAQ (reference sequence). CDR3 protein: CASSLGQPRPYGYTF. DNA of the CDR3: TGTGCCAGCAGCTTAGGGCAGCCAAGACCCTATGGCTACACCTTC.

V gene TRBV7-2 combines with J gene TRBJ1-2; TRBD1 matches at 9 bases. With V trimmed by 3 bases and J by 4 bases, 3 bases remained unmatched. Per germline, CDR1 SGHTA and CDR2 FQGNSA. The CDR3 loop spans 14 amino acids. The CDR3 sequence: CASSFGTGSYGYTF. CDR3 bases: TGTGCCAGCAGCTTCGGGACAGGGAGCTATGGCTACACCTTC.

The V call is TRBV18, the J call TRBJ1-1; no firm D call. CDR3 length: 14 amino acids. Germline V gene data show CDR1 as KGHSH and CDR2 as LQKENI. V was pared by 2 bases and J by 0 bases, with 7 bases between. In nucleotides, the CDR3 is TGTGCCAGCTCACCAGTCGCCCTGAACACTGAAGCTTTCTTT. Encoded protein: CASSPVALNTEAFF.

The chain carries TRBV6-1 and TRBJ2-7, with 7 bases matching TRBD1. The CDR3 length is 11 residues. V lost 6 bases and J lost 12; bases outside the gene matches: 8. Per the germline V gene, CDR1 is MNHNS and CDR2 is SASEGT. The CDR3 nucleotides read TGTGCCAGCAGAACCGGGACAGAGTTGTACTTC. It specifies CASRTGTELYF.

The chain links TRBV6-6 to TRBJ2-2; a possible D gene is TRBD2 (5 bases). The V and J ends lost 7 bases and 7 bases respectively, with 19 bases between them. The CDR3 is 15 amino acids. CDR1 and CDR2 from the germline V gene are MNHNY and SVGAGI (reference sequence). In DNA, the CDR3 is TGTGCCAGCACCCGAGCGGAGGCCAGCATCGGGGAGCTGTTTTTT. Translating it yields CASTRAEASIGELFF.

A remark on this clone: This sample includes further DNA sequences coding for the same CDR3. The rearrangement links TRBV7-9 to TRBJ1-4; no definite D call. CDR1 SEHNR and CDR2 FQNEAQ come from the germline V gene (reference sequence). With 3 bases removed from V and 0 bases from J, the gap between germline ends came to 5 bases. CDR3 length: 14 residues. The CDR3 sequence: CASSLGATNEKLFF. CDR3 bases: TGTGCCAGCAGCTTGGGAGCAACTAATGAAAAACTGTTTTTT.

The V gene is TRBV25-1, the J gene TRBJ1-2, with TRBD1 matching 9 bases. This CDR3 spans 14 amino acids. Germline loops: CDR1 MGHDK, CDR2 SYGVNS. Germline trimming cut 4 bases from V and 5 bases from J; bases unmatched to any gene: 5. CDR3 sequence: CASSGGQGRYGYTF. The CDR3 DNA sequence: TGTGCCAGCAGTGGGGGACAGGGTCGGTATGGCTACACCTTC.

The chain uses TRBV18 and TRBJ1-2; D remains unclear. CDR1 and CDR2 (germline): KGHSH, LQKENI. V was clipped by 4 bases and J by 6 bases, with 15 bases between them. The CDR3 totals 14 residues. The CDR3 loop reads CASSQDIVNHGYTF. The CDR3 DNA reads TGTGCCAGCTCACAGGATATCGTAAACCATGGCTACACCTTC.

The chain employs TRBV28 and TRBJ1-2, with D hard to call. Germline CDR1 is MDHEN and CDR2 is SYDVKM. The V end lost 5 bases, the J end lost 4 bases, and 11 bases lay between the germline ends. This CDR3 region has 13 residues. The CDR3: CASSPGLSYGYTF. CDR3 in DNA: TGTGCCAGCAGTCCTGGACTCAGCTATGGCTACACCTTC.

CDR3 in amino acids: CASSSLGGNTVEELFF. In DNA, the CDR3 is TGTGCCAGCAGTTCCCTGGGTGGGAACACCGTTGAGGAGCTGTTTTTT. The chain is built from TRBV28 and TRBJ2-2; no clear D gene. The germline V gene encodes CDR1 MDHEN and CDR2 SYDVKM. CDR3 length: 16 residues. V was clipped by 4 bases and J by 10 bases, with 22 bases between them.

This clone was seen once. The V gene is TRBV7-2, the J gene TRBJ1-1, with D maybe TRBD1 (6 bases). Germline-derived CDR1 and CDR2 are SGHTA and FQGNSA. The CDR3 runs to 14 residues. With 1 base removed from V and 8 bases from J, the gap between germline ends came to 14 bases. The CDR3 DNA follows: TGTGCCAGCAGCTTAGGGGCGGGGGCAGTAGAAGCTTTCTTT. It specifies CASSLGAGAVEAFF. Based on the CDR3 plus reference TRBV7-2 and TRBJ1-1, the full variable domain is GAGVSQSPSNKVTEKGKDVELRCDPISGHTALYWYRQSLGQGLEFLIYFQGNSAPDKSGLPSDRFSAERTGGSVSTLTIQRTQQEDSAVYLCASSLGAGAVEAFFGQGTRLTVV.

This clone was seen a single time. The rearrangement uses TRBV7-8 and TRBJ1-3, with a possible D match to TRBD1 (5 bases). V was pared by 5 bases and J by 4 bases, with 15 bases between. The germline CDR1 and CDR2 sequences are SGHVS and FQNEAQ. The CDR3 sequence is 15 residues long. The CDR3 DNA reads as TGTGCCAGCAGCACCGGGACCCAGTGGGGAAACACCATATATTTT. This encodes CASSTGTQWGNTIYF.